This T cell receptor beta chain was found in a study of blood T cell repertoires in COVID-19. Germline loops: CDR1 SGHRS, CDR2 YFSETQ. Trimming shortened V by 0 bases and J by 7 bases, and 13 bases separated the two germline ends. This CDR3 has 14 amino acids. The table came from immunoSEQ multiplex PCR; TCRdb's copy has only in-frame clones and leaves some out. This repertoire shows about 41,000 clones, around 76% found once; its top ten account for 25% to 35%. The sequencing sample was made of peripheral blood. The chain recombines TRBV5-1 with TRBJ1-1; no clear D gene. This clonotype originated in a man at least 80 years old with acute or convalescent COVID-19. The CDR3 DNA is TGCGCCAGCAGCTTGGACGGATCTTCAGGTGAAGCTTTCTTT. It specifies CASSLDGSSGEAFF.